This T cell receptor (beta chain) was sequenced for a study of regulatory T cells in long-lasting Graves disease. Study observations and caveats: More public clonotypes were shared by persistent patients (about 2,700) than by new patients (approximately 1,000).

Through Arm-PCR of CDR3 regions and iRepertoire HTBI primers, TCR beta libraries were built. TCRdb used MiXCR to reprocess the multiplex PCR reads, holding one entry per CDR3 protein. Of some 250,000 distinct CDR3 sequences listed, more than 15% are singletons. The time point: newly diagnosed GD, antithyroid drugs for less than 3 months. Making the TCR library involved RNA that had been extracted from PBMCs. As a group, patients came from one endocrinology department in Xi'an, China. This clonotype appeared many times. Its matching antigen is unknown. There are 16 residues in the CDR3. V was clipped by 6 bases and J by 7 bases; unmatched bases: 12. Germline V gene data show CDR1 as MNHNS and CDR2 as SASEGT. A further study also used this sample, focusing on T cells in Graves' hyperthyroidism and ophthalmopathy. This second report adds: First-round RT-PCR of the TCR CDR3 relied on the HTBI primer set.

The rearrangement links TRBV6-1 to TRBJ1-4, with TRBD1 identical over 9 bases. The TCR originated in a young woman with Graves disease. The sequencing here drew on peripheral blood mononuclear cells (PBMCs), taken at new diagnosis, from a patient treated with antithyroid drugs. The CDR3 DNA is TGTGCCAGCAGGACCAAAACAGGGGGCGCGTTTGAAAAACTGTTTTTT. Its translation: CASRTKTGGAFEKLFF.